This T cell receptor beta chain originates from a study of neoadjuvant anti-PD-1 for oral cavity cancer. Whole-study context: Patients without progression got a fourth dose around day 43.

Time point of the sample: after neoadjuvant nivolumab, at surgical resection. Blood cells were analyzed directly, without culture or expansion. Findings of the study overall: Higher pretreatment Treg/Th17 ratios tracked higher pretreatment blood clonality.

TCRdb's copy holds only in-frame clones and misses some; the assay was immunoSEQ multiplex PCR. The sample lists approximately 13,000 clones; about 61% were seen once. The ends lost 2 bases at V and 7 bases at J; junction bases unmatched: 6. Germline V CDR1 and CDR2: SGHTA, FQGTGA. The CDR3 is 15 amino acids. In the case of this clone: Antigen specificity is unknown.

The rearrangement links TRBV7-3 to TRBJ2-1; 9 nucleotides match TRBD2. The clonotype comes from a person aged 40 to 85 with oral cavity squamous cell carcinoma. The sample here was PBMCs, taken after nivolumab (anti-PD-1) treatment. CDR3 in amino acids: CASSLSAAGGNEQFF. In DNA form, the CDR3 reads TGTGCCAGCAGCTTATCGGCGGCGGGAGGGAATGAGCAGTTCTTC.